The entry that follows covers one TCR beta chain sequence. Using immunoSEQ multiplex PCR, the repertoire was profiled, and TCRdb retains in-frame clones only, with some absent. The repertoire holds 37,000 or so clones, 80% to 90% seen once, with around 0.5% in the top ten. CDR1 and CDR2 from the germline V gene are SGHKS and YYEKEE (reference sequence). The CDR3 is made up of 16 amino acids. Trimming stripped 0 bases from V and 4 bases from J, with 17 bases between. This sample was taken from a study of T cell changes during pregnancy in multiple sclerosis. The sequence was collected from a female donor with multiple sclerosis, enrolled in a pregnancy study. The rearrangement links TRBV5-5 to TRBJ2-7; the D gene is possibly TRBD1 (6 bases). The source was CD4+ T cells from peripheral blood mononuclear cells, collected in the first trimester of pregnancy. The CDR3 sequence is CASSLDSSGVTYEQYF. In nucleotides, the CDR3 is TGTGCCAGCAGCTTGGATAGTTCAGGGGTGACGTACGAGCAGTACTTC. Supplemented by reference TRBV5-5 and TRBJ2-7, the full variable domain reads DAGVTQSPTHLIKTRGQQVTLRCSPISGHKSVSWYQQVLGQGPQFIFQYYEKEERGRGNFPDRFSARQFPNYSSELNVNALLLGDSALYLCASSLDSSGVTYEQYFGPGTRLTVT.